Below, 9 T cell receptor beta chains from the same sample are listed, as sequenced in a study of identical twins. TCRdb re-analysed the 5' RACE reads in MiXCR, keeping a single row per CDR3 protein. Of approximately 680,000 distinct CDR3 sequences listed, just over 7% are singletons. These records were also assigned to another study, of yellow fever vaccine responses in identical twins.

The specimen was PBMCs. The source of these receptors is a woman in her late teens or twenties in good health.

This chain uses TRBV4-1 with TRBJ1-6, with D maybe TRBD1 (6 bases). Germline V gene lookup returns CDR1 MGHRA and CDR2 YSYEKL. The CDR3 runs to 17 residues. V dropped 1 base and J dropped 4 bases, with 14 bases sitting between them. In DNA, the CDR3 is TGCGCCAGCAGCCAAGCGGGCAGGGGCTTTTATAATTCACCCCTCCACTTT. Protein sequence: CASSQAGRGFYNSPLHF.

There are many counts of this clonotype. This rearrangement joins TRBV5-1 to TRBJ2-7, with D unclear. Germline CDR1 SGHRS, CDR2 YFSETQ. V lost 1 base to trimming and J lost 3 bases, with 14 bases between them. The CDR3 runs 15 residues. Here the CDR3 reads CASSLLADSVYEQYF. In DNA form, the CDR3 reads TGCGCCAGCAGCTTGCTCGCAGATTCCGTCTACGAGCAGTACTTC.

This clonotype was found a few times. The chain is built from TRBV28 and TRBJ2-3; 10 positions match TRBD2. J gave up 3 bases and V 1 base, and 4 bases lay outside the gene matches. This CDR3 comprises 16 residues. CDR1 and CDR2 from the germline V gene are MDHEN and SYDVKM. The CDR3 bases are TGTGCCAGCAGTTTATATAGCGGGAGGACGACAGATACGCAGTATTTT. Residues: CASSLYSGRTTDTQYF.

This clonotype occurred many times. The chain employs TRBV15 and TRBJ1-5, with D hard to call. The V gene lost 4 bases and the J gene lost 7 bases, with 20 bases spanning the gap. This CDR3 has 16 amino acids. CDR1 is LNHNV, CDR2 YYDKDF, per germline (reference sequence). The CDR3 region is CATSNFGRGFGQPQHF. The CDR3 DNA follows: TGTGCCACCAGCAACTTCGGTCGGGGTTTCGGGCAGCCCCAGCATTTT.

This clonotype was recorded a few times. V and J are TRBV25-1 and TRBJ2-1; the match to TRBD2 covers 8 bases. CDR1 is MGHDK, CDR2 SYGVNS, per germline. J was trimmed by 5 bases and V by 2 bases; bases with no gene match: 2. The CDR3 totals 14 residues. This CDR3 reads CASSESGGHNEQFF. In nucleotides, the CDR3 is TGTGCCAGCAGTGAAAGCGGGGGCCACAATGAGCAGTTCTTC.

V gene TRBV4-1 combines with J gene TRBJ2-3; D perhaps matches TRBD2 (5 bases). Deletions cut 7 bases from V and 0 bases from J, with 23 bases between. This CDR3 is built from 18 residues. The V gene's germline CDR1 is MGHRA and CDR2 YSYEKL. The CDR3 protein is CASIQGIEGNPSTDTQYF. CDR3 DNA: TGCGCCAGCATTCAAGGGATAGAGGGTAACCCCAGCACAGATACGCAGTATTTT.

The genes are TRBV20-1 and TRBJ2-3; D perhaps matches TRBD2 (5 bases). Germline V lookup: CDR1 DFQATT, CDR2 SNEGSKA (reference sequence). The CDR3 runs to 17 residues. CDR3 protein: CSAALGGGPPPTDTQYF. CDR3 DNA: TGCAGCGCAGCACTCGGCGGAGGCCCCCCCCCCACAGATACGCAGTATTTT.

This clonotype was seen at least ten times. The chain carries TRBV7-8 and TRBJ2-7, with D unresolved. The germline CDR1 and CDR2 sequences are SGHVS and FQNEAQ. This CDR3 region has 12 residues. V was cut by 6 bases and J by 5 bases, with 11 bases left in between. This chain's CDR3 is CASSPSFNEQYF. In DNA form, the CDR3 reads TGTGCCAGCAGTCCAAGTTTCAACGAGCAGTACTTC.

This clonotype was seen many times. Here the CDR3 reads CASSFLSGVGYEQYF. Here the CDR3 DNA reads TGTGCCAGCAGCTTTTTATCGGGAGTAGGATACGAGCAGTACTTC. This chain links TRBV7-2 with TRBJ2-7, with D perhaps matching TRBD2 (6 bases). The germline V gene has CDR1 SGHTA and CDR2 FQGNSA. The ends were cut back, 3 bases at V and 4 bases at J, with 16 bases in the middle. CDR3 length: 15 residues.